This TCR beta chain was obtained from a study of post-analysis software for immune sequencing data. Unique molecular identifiers tagged the TCR beta cDNA libraries. Around 500,000 cDNA molecules were obtained per 1 to 10 million input T cells. TCRdb processed the PCR reads anew with MiXCR; each CDR3 protein has one entry. The table records 380,000 or so distinct CDR3 sequences, approximately 33% of them present only once. In germline, CDR1 is LGHNA, CDR2 YNFKEQ. Trimming stripped 1 base from V and 2 bases from J, with 10 bases between. This CDR3 has 15 amino acids. Whole-study findings and limits: Comparison with controls showed significantly lower normalized Chao1 diversity in multiple sclerosis patients. Four or five TRBV segments were more frequent in patients than controls; TRBV5-6, TRBV5-1 and TRBV20-1 belonged to this group.

On this clonotype itself: Its antigen remains unknown.

This clonotype originated in a girl between 5 and 17 years old with multiple sclerosis. The V call is TRBV4-2, the J call TRBJ2-3; D possibly corresponds to TRBD1 (6 bases). Material: blood. CDR3 sequence (DNA): TGTGCCAGCAGCCAAGTTAAGGGGGACACAGATACGCAGTATTTT. Translation: CASSQVKGDTDTQYF.